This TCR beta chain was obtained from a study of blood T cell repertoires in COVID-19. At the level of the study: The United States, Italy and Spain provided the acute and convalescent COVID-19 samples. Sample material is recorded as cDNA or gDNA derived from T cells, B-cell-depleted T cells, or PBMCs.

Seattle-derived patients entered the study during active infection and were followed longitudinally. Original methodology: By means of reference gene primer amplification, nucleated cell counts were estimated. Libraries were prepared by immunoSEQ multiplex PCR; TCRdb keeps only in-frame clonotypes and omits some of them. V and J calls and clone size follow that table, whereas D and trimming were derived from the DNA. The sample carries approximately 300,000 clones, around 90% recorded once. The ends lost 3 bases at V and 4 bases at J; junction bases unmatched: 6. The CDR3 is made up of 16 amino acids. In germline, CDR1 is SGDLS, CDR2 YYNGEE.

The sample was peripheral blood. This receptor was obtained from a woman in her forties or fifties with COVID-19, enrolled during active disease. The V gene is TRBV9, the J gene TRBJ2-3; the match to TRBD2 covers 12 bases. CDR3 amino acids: CASSARLAGAADTQYF. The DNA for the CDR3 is TGTGCCAGCAGCGCCCGACTAGCGGGGGCGGCAGATACGCAGTATTTT.